This T cell receptor beta chain was documented in a study of blood T cells in healthy people across ages (dated by TCRdb to the mid-2010s). Study-wide context: In model experiments, template switching captured roughly one uniquely barcoded TCR beta cDNA molecule for every two T cells. The donors were divided into four age groups: young (average approximately 17 years), middle-aged (approximately 39), aged (under 70) and long-lived (around 80). Two additional independent replicas of 1 million unique cDNA reads from the same blood draw were analyzed for two donors (one aged 18 to 30 and one aged 80 or older). To avoid experimental bias, donors of different ages were spread randomly across the sequencing lanes. Using deep sequencing normalized with unique cDNA molecular identifiers, the study measured how TCR beta repertoire diversity changes with age. Summary of the overall study and its limitations: The long-lived group showed more naive CD4+ T cells, fewer expanded clones and increased TCR diversity than the aged group, suggesting age selection. Observed TCR beta diversity per million T cells fell roughly linearly with age, and a significant reduction was already apparent by age approximately 41. Because profiling used bulk unsorted PBMCs, naive and antigen-experienced compartments could not be compared conclusively. The CMV infection status of donors was not known, potentially confounding age-related changes in expanded clonotypes. Total diversity estimates from one million sequenced T cells were considered lower bounds and underestimates. Observed TCR beta diversity correlated strongly with the percentage of naive T cells measured by flow cytometry.

Comments on this clonotype: The antigen it recognizes is unknown. No per-base quality is available; no much larger clone lies one base away.

The library was made by 5' RACE. Sequencing used an Illumina HiSeq 2500. A second PCR of roughly 6 to 11 cycles was performed with a sample-barcoded 5' primer and a J-beta primer mix. A template-switch 5' adaptor carrying 12 random nucleotides introduced a unique molecular identifier onto each TCR beta cDNA molecule. At least 2.5 million CDR3-containing paired-end reads were obtained from each sample. The Mint cDNA synthesis kit, primed by a TRBC-specific oligonucleotide, was used to synthesize first-strand cDNA from all RNA. Following uracil-DNA glycosylase treatment, a first 18-cycle PCR with universal primers M1SS and BC2_uni_R was performed on all cDNA. In the source study's methods: Normalization of each sample was performed by random selection of 1 million high-quality reads, each carrying a distinct molecular identifier. Instead of being binned into consensus sequences, reads that shared molecular identifiers were thrown out. MiTCR, run with a Q25 quality threshold and the strictest error-elimination algorithm, handled CDR3 identification, clonotype clustering and error correction. A nonparametric unseen species model with Euler transformation was used to estimate lower-bound total TCR beta diversity. TCRdb handled the public reads itself, with Q25 trimming in fastp and clone calling in MiXCR, and kept productive beta chains. Every distinct CDR3 protein forms one entry, paired with its most common genes and DNA. The authors' filters were not applied to this entry. This sample lists 1.5 million to 2 million distinct CDR3 sequences; around half were detected once. The ten largest clonotypes hold roughly 2% of the sample.

The 40 or so donors, aged about 6 to 95 years, were systemically healthy Caucasian individuals from Russia. Around 10 milliliters of peripheral blood were collected from each donor into EDTA-treated Vacutainer tubes. Ficoll-Paque density-gradient centrifugation was used to isolate PBMCs, with at least 6 million obtained per sample. Trizol reagent was used to extract total RNA from the PBMCs, yielding at least 6 micrograms per sample. For every donor, an aliquot of PBMCs went through flow cytometry to measure the percentages of naive CD45RAhigh/CD27high T cells. This TCR came from a woman in her thirties or forties in good health. The sequenced sample consisted of blood.

Here the CDR3 is given as CASGQEFSTDTQYF. The nucleotide sequence is given as TGCGCCAGCGGGCAAGAGTTTAGCACAGATACGCAGTATTTT. In this chain, TRBV4-3 is recombined with TRBJ2-3, with no confident D gene call. From cysteine to phenylalanine, the CDR3 is 14 amino acids long. Only the CDR3 DNA is retained, 42 bases long and in frame from the first base. CDR1 is given as LGHNA and CDR2 as YSLEER, both from the germline V gene. The V and J ends are trimmed by 8 bases and 0 bases, leaving 12 bases between them.